The 10 T cell receptor beta chains listed next were all sequenced from one sample in a study of T cells after yellow fever vaccination. One entry per CDR3 protein, called by TCRdb with MiXCR from the 5' RACE reads. This sample carries tens of thousands of distinct CDR3 sequences, 7.4% of them seen once, and the ten largest clones take 35% to 40%. The specimen was CD8+ T cells sorted from PBMCs, collected 15 days after the yellow fever booster vaccination. These receptors were collected from a man younger than 40 who received the YFV17D yellow fever vaccine.

Ten or more counts support this clonotype. DNA of the CDR3: TGTGCCAGCAGTTACGTGGCCGGGGAGCTGTTTTTT. This gives the protein CASSYVAGELFF. The chain couples TRBV6-2 or TRBV6-3 to TRBJ2-2; D is uncertain. V dropped 2 bases and J dropped 6 bases, with 4 bases sitting between them. Germline loops: CDR1 MNHEY, CDR2 SVGEGT. CDR3 size: 12 residues.

This clonotype has a count of ten or more. The gene calls are TRBV25-1 and TRBJ2-1; 10 bases align to TRBD2. Germline values: CDR1 MGHDK, CDR2 SYGVNS. V lost 1 base to trimming and J lost 6 bases; unmatched junction nucleotides: 3. The CDR3 sequence is 15 residues long. CDR3 in amino acids: CASSESSGRVNEQFF. DNA of the CDR3: TGTGCCAGCAGTGAATCCAGCGGGAGGGTCAATGAGCAGTTCTTC.

This clonotype was observed a few times. This chain joins TRBV7-2 and TRBJ2-7; 8 nucleotides agree with TRBD1. The CDR3 totals 13 residues. The V and J ends lost 6 bases and 3 bases, in that order; junction bases with no gene match: 4. Germline CDR1 reads SGHTA; CDR2 reads FQGNSA. The CDR3 here is CASSGGQVYEQYF. The CDR3 bases are TGTGCCAGCAGTGGGGGACAGGTCTACGAGCAGTACTTC.

There are many counts of this clonotype. V gene TRBV5-1 combines with J gene TRBJ1-2; D is ambiguous. The V and J ends lost 6 bases and 0 bases respectively, with 6 bases between them. In germline, CDR1 is SGHRS, CDR2 YFSETQ. The CDR3 covers 12 residues. This chain's CDR3 is CASTQTNYGYTF. CDR3 in DNA: TGCGCCAGCACCCAGACTAACTATGGCTACACCTTC.

This clonotype turned up a few times. This sequence joins TRBV20-1 and TRBJ2-7; a possible D gene is TRBD1 (6 bases). V lost 7 bases and J 4 bases, leaving 23 bases between the germline ends. The CDR3 is 15 amino acids. Germline-derived CDR1 and CDR2 are DFQATT and SNEGSKA (reference sequence). The CDR3 DNA is TGCAGTGTAAAAAACAGGGAAGTTTCTTTTTACGAGCAGTACTTC. Translation gives CSVKNREVSFYEQYF.

This clonotype was observed at least ten times. CDR3 sequence (DNA): TGCGCCAGCAGCTTCGACACTACCTACGAGCAGTACTTC. This codes for CASSFDTTYEQYF. The chain has TRBV5-1 and TRBJ2-7; D unresolved. The V end was cut by 2 bases, the J end by 2 bases, with 8 bases between. The CDR3 spans 13 residues. Germline values: CDR1 SGHRS, CDR2 YFSETQ.

CDR3 nucleotide sequence: TGCAGTGCTTGCTCAGGTAGCTCCTACGAGCAGTACTTC. Translated, it gives CSACSGSSYEQYF. This chain connects TRBV20-1 to TRBJ2-7; no reliable D call. The CDR3 totals 13 residues. Trimming took off 5 bases at V and 0 bases at J, with 11 bases between the two ends. The germline CDR1 and CDR2 sequences are DFQATT and SNEGSKA (reference sequence).

Ten or more counts support this clonotype. This chain joins TRBV19 and TRBJ1-2; D might be TRBD1 (5 bases). V was pared by 3 bases and J by 3 bases, with 11 bases between. In germline, CDR1 is LNHDA, CDR2 SQIVND (reference sequence). The CDR3 length is 14 residues. The CDR3 loop reads CASSMLGDDYGYTF. The CDR3 nucleotides read TGTGCCAGTAGTATGTTAGGGGACGACTATGGCTACACCTTC.

Ten or more counts support this clonotype. The rearrangement links TRBV7-9 to TRBJ1-4; D might be TRBD1 (5 bases). The CDR3 loop spans 14 amino acids. Trimming cost V 6 bases and J 1 base, with 9 bases left between them. Germline CDR1 SEHNR, CDR2 FQNEAQ (reference sequence). DNA of the CDR3: TGTGCCAGCAGTCAGGGTATAACTAATGAAAAACTGTTTTTT. This encodes CASSQGITNEKLFF.

The V gene is TRBV5-1, the J gene TRBJ2-2; 8 bases line up with TRBD1. CDR1 is SGHRS and CDR2 is YFSETQ in the germline V gene. V dropped 0 bases and J dropped 2; count of bases not matched to a gene: 12. The CDR3 totals 19 residues. The CDR3 DNA sequence: TGCGCCAGCAGCTTGGCCCTTGGGACAGGAGATTTTAACACCGGGGAGCTGTTTTTT. This gives the protein CASSLALGTGDFNTGELFF.